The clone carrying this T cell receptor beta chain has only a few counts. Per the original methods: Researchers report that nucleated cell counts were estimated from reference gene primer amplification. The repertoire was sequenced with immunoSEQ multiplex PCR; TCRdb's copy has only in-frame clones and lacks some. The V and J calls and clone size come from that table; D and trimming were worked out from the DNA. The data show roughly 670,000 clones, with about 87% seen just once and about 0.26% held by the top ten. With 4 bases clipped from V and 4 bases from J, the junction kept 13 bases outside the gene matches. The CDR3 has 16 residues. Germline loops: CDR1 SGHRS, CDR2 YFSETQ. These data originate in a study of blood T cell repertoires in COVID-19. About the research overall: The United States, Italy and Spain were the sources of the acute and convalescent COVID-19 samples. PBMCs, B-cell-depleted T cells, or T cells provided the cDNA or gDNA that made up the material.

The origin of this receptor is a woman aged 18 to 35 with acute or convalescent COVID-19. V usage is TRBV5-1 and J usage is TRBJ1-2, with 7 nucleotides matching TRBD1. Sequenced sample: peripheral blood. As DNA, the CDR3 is TGCGCCAGCAGCAACTCCGGGACAGTCCGGGGCTATGGCTACACCTTC. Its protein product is CASSNSGTVRGYGYTF.